This record looks at one T cell receptor (beta chain) sequence and its context. The sample belongs to a study of blood T cell repertoires in COVID-19. Study at large: Whether acute or convalescent, the COVID-19 samples came from the United States, Italy and Spain. T cells, B-cell-depleted T cells, or PBMCs supplied cDNA or gDNA.

Per the original data handling: How many nucleated cells were present was estimated from reference gene primer amplification. Repertoires were generated with immunoSEQ multiplex PCR, while TCRdb's copy carries only in-frame clones and drops some. V, J and clone size were drawn from that table, and D and trimming were deduced from the DNA. The sample holds about 100,000 clones, around 90% seen once. The sequenced material came from peripheral blood. This TCR was recovered from a human donor in a cohort sampled during active COVID-19.

Here the CDR3 reads CASSLRTAGTEAFF. Here the CDR3 DNA reads TGTGCCAGCAGCTTAAGGACAGCAGGGACTGAAGCTTTCTTT. The V call is TRBV7-2, the J call TRBJ1-1; maybe TRBD1 (6 bases). The CDR3 contains 14 residues. The germline gives CDR1 SGHTA, CDR2 FQGNSA. V lost 2 bases to trimming and J lost 5 bases, with 12 bases between them.